This passage covers 2 T cell receptor beta chains from one sample sequenced in a study of blood T cell repertoires in COVID-19. Sequencing used immunoSEQ multiplex PCR; TCRdb keeps in-frame clones, though not all of them. Of about 140,000 clones in the sample, around 90% were seen once. Sequences were obtained from peripheral blood. The receptors originated from a human donor with COVID-19, enrolled during active disease. The donor label of this sample is uncertain.

This clone was seen more than once but under ten times. The V call is TRBV2, the J call TRBJ2-5; 9 positions agree with TRBD1. J was trimmed by 5 bases and V by 10 bases; bases with no gene match: 8. From germline, CDR1 is SNHLY and CDR2 FYNNEI. This CDR3 is 13 amino acids long. In DNA form, the CDR3 reads TGTGCCACCGACAGGGGGATGCGGGAGACCCAGTACTTC. It encodes CATDRGMRETQYF.

The rearrangement links TRBV20-1 to TRBJ1-2; maybe TRBD1 (5 bases). This CDR3 comprises 11 residues. Trimming removed 5 bases from V and 6 bases from J, with 10 bases in between. Germline V gene lookup returns CDR1 DFQATT and CDR2 SNEGSKA (reference sequence). The DNA of the CDR3 is TGCAGTGCTCAAGGGGCCGATGGCTACACCTTC. Its translation is CSAQGADGYTF.